This entry lists 27 T cell receptor beta chains sequenced from one sample in a study of T cells expressing NK-cell markers. TCRdb re-called the 5' RACE reads, yielding one record per CDR3 amino acid sequence without DNA. This sample's table has approximately 460,000 distinct CDR3 sequences. Sample: blood T cells: a sorted CD56 or NKG2C T cell subset, CD4+ or CD8+ T cells, or bulk PBMC T cells (not recorded which). These receptors were collected from a woman aged 18 to 75 in good health.

CDR3 amino acids: CAISEAGGMETQYF. The J gene is TRBJ2-5, the V gene TRBV10-3; the D call from TCRdb, TRBD1, cannot be confirmed without DNA. The CDR3 runs to 14 residues. Germline loops: CDR1 ENHRY, CDR2 SYGVKD.

The chain employs TRBV12-3 or TRBV12-4 and TRBJ1-1; TCRdb lists TRBD1, though no DNA is available to test this call. CDR3 length: 16 amino acids. CDR3: CASRGQGALMNTEAFF.

The chain carries TRBV10-3 and TRBJ1-1. This CDR3 contains 16 residues. CDR1 ENHRY and CDR2 SYGVKD come from the germline V gene. The CDR3 reads CAISESRSTQITEAFF.

The genes are TRBV5-5 and TRBJ2-5. The CDR3 consists of 13 residues. Per germline, CDR1 SGHKS and CDR2 YYEKEE (reference sequence). The CDR3 spells CASRDRDQETQYF.

The rearrangement uses TRBV5-6 and TRBJ2-7; TCRdb selects TRBD1, and the lack of DNA leaves this call unchecked. CDR3 length equals 12 residues. Germline V gene sequence: CDR1 SGHDT, CDR2 YYEEEE. CDR3: CASSTTGLEQYF.

The chain couples TRBV12-3 or TRBV12-4 to TRBJ1-5. CDR3 length: 18 residues. The CDR3 here is CASSLALTGQYSNQPQHF.

The V gene is TRBV4-1, the J gene TRBJ2-7; with no DNA, the TCRdb D assignment of TRBD2 cannot be verified. The CDR3 has 16 residues. Germline V gene sequence: CDR1 MGHRA, CDR2 YSYEKL. This CDR3 reads CASSQDQREASYEQYF.

The chain employs TRBV11-2 and TRBJ2-1; TCRdb outputs TRBD1, but without DNA this stays unchecked. The CDR3 extends over 15 amino acids. The V gene's germline CDR1 is SGHAT and CDR2 FQNNGV. The CDR3 loop reads CASSLGLRPWGEQFF.

The J gene is TRBJ2-5, the V gene TRBV6-2 or TRBV6-3. The CDR3 covers 14 residues. Germline V gene data show CDR1 as MNHEY and CDR2 as SVGEGT. This CDR3 is CASSYLSSEETQYF.

The chain is built from TRBV9 and TRBJ2-4; TCRdb gives TRBD1 as the D gene, but with no DNA this cannot be confirmed. The length of the CDR3 is 14 residues. Germline V gives CDR1 SGDLS, CDR2 YYNGEE. The CDR3 loop reads CASSPQTGVFIQYF. Based on the CDR3 plus reference TRBV9 and TRBJ2-4, the full variable domain is DSGVTQTPKHLITATGQRVTLRCSPRSGDLSVYWYQQSLDQGLQFLIQYYNGEERAKGNILERFSAQQFPDLHSELNLSSLELGDSALYFCASSPQTGVFIQYFGAGTRLSVL.

The rearrangement joins TRBV27 to TRBJ2-1; the D call from TCRdb, TRBD2, cannot be confirmed without DNA. Germline CDR1 and CDR2: MNHEY and SMNVEV (reference sequence). The CDR3 covers 12 residues. CDR3 protein: CASAGLANEQFF.

The J gene is TRBJ1-5, the V gene TRBV20-1. There are 14 residues in the CDR3. Germline assignment: CDR1 DFQATT and CDR2 SNEGSKA (reference sequence). The CDR3 protein is CSARKGFSNQPQHF.

This chain connects TRBV20-1 to TRBJ1-4. The CDR3 is 13 amino acids. In germline, CDR1 is DFQATT, CDR2 SNEGSKA (reference sequence). The CDR3 sequence is CSAQMGVNEKLFF.

V is TRBV5-1 and J is TRBJ2-3; TCRdb indicates TRBD1, and absent DNA this call remains unverified. The germline V gene has CDR1 SGHRS and CDR2 YFSETQ. The CDR3 is made up of 16 amino acids. The CDR3 here is CASSQGTGGSTDTQYF.

V gene TRBV7-9 combines with J gene TRBJ2-1. There are 15 residues in the CDR3. Germline V gene lookup returns CDR1 SEHNR and CDR2 FQNEAQ (reference sequence). CDR3 in amino acids: CASSLKRGSYNEQFF.

The chain has TRBV12-3 or TRBV12-4 and TRBJ2-7; absent DNA, TCRdb's TRBD2 call cannot be checked. CDR3 length: 16 amino acids. The CDR3 loop reads CASSLRLAGGHGEQYF.

The rearrangement joins TRBV27 to TRBJ2-1; the D call of TRBD2 rests on TCRdb alone, since no DNA is present to check it. This CDR3 region has 14 residues. Germline values: CDR1 MNHEY, CDR2 SMNVEV (reference sequence). The CDR3 reads CASSILAADNEQFF.

This sequence joins TRBV20-1 and TRBJ2-3; TCRdb calls TRBD2, which cannot be checked without DNA. Germline-derived CDR1 and CDR2 are DFQATT and SNEGSKA (reference sequence). CDR3 length: 14 residues. The CDR3 protein is CSARPAGTTDTQYF.

The chain has TRBV12-3 or TRBV12-4 and TRBJ2-2; TCRdb's D gene call, TRBD1, goes unchecked for lack of DNA. The CDR3 runs 12 residues. CDR3 region: CAWGQVTGELFF.

This chain connects TRBV20-1 to TRBJ2-2; TCRdb gives TRBD2 as the D gene, but with no DNA this cannot be confirmed. Germline values: CDR1 DFQATT, CDR2 SNEGSKA (reference sequence). The CDR3 contains 13 residues. The CDR3 sequence: CSGGPSATGELFF.

The chain carries TRBV5-1 and TRBJ1-2; TCRdb's D call of TRBD1 is untestable without DNA. The germline gives CDR1 SGHRS, CDR2 YFSETQ. The CDR3 consists of 12 residues. CDR3 residues: CASSGTDYGYTF.

The gene calls are TRBV28 and TRBJ1-5. The CDR3 has 12 amino acids. CDR1 and CDR2 from the germline V gene are MDHEN and SYDVKM. The chain's CDR3 is CATGLGNQPQHF.

The J gene is TRBJ1-5, the V gene TRBV24-1; TCRdb lists TRBD1, though no DNA is available to test this call. The CDR3 extends over 16 amino acids. Germline assignment: CDR1 KGHDR and CDR2 SFDVKD. Here the CDR3 reads CATSDPGQGAGQPQHF.

V and J are TRBV5-1 and TRBJ2-5; absent DNA, TCRdb's TRBD2 call cannot be checked. Per germline, CDR1 SGHRS and CDR2 YFSETQ. The CDR3 sequence is 13 residues long. CDR3 sequence: CASSLQEGETQYF. The whole variable domain, filled in from reference TRBV5-1 and TRBJ2-5, reads KAGVTQTPRYLIKTRGQQVTLSCSPISGHRSVSWYQQTPGQGLQFLFEYFSETQRNKGNFPGRFSGRQFSNSRSEMNVSTLELGDSALYLCASSLQEGETQYFGPGTRLLVL.

The J gene is TRBJ1-2, the V gene TRBV4-3; TCRdb's D gene call, TRBD1, goes unchecked for lack of DNA. The CDR3 is 14 residues long. Germline V gives CDR1 LGHNA, CDR2 YSLEER. CDR3 sequence reads: CASSHLQGANGYTF.

This chain joins TRBV29-1 and TRBJ2-6; the TCRdb D gene call, TRBD1, has no DNA to confirm it. The CDR3 extends over 15 amino acids. Germline V lookup: CDR1 SQVTM, CDR2 ANQGSEA. The CDR3 sequence is CSVEGGVVGANVLTF. The full variable domain, its missing parts supplied by reference TRBV29-1 and TRBJ2-6, is SAVISQKPSRDICQRGTSLTIQCQVDSQVTMMFWYRQQPGQSLTLIATANQGSEATYESGFVIDKFPISRPNLTFSTLTVSNMSPEDSSIYLCSVEGGVVGANVLTFGAGSRLTVL.

The chain couples TRBV6-5 to TRBJ1-5; TCRdb returns TRBD1, unconfirmable since there is no DNA. In germline, CDR1 is MNHEY, CDR2 SVGAGI. This CDR3 is 15 amino acids long. Here the CDR3 reads CASSYGQGSNQPQHF.